These 10 T cell receptor beta chains share one sample of origin, sequenced in a study of OX40 agonist ivuxolimab in advanced cancers. Clones were read by immunoSEQ multiplex PCR, and TCRdb kept only the in-frame ones, dropping some. This sample has about 41,000 clones, with about 82% found just once. The starting material was CD4+ or CD8+ T cells sorted from blood, obtained in a trial of the OX40 agonist ivuxolimab. The source is an adult with an advanced solid tumor such as melanoma, head and neck, liver or kidney cancer.

This sequence joins TRBV5-1 and TRBJ2-1; D is uncertain. Deletions cut 1 base from V and 8 bases from J, with 7 bases between. This CDR3 region has 12 residues. Germline loops: CDR1 SGHRS, CDR2 YFSETQ. CDR3 sequence reads: CASSLRGDEQFF. CDR3 DNA: TGCGCCAGCAGCTTGCGCGGCGATGAGCAGTTCTTC.

This chain uses TRBV14 with TRBJ1-1; perhaps TRBD1 as D (6 bases). The germline V gene encodes CDR1 SGHDN and CDR2 FVKESK. This CDR3 is 14 amino acids long. V was clipped by 2 bases and J by 5 bases, with 12 bases between them. The CDR3 loop is CASSQRRGRTEAFF. The CDR3 DNA reads TGTGCCAGCAGCCAACGCAGGGGTCGGACTGAAGCTTTCTTT.

DNA of the CDR3: TGTGCCAGCAGCAAAGTGTCGATGTATCAAGAGACCCAGTACTTC. Protein: CASSKVSMYQETQYF. This chain joins TRBV21-1 and TRBJ2-5. TRBV21-1 is given as a pseudogene. The length of the CDR3 is 15 residues.

The chain has TRBV28 and TRBJ1-5; possibly TRBD1 for D (5 bases). V was shortened by 6 bases and J by 6 bases, with 18 bases between the two germline ends. The CDR3 has 15 residues. Per germline, CDR1 MDHEN and CDR2 SYDVKM. CDR3 nucleotides: TGTGCCAGCAGGCAAGGATTGGGGCTGGGTCAGCCCCAGCATTTT. This gives the protein CASRQGLGLGQPQHF.

The table lists this clone with a count of one. The J gene is TRBJ1-6, the V gene TRBV27, with unresolved D. Germline V CDR1 and CDR2: MNHEY, SMNVEV (reference sequence). The CDR3 sequence is 15 residues long. With 6 bases removed from V and 0 bases from J, the gap between germline ends came to 9 bases. CDR3 DNA: TGTGCCAGCAGCCCCTTCAGCTCCTATAATTCACCCCTCCACTTT. It encodes CASSPFSSYNSPLHF.

This chain connects TRBV25-1 to TRBJ2-5; D might be TRBD1 (6 bases). The J call may be in error: the DNA end matches TRBJ2-7 better. Germline V gives CDR1 MGHDK, CDR2 SYGVNS. This CDR3 comprises 16 residues. CDR3 protein: CASSEYGSGQWYEQYF. The CDR3 DNA reads TGTGCCAGCAGTGAATATGGCTCCGGACAGTGGTACGAGCAGTACTTC.

The V call is TRBV30, the J call TRBJ2-1; 7 nucleotides match TRBD2. Germline V gives CDR1 GTSNPN, CDR2 SVGIG (reference sequence). The CDR3 is 14 amino acids. V lost 4 bases to trimming and J lost 8 bases; unmatched junction nucleotides: 11. As DNA, the CDR3 is TGTGCCTGGACCGCCGGCGGGAGATGGGATGAGCAGTTCTTC. Translated: CAWTAGGRWDEQFF.

The chain links TRBV6-4 to TRBJ2-2; D may be TRBD2 (5 bases). The CDR3 extends over 13 amino acids. CDR1 and CDR2 (germline): MRHNA, SNTAGT. Trimming removed 2 bases from V and 4 bases from J, with 5 bases in between. CDR3 coding DNA: TGTGCCAGCAGTGACGGGAGCACCGGGGAGCTGTTTTTT. Translated, it gives CASSDGSTGELFF.

This clone was recorded a few times. The chain employs TRBV5-1 and TRBJ2-1; D may be TRBD2 (5 bases). Germline CDR1 reads SGHRS; CDR2 reads YFSETQ. CDR3 length equals 15 residues. Trimming took off 0 bases at V and 4 bases at J, with 11 bases between the two ends. CDR3 sequence: CASSLGSSGYNEQFF. In DNA, the CDR3 is TGCGCCAGCAGCTTGGGTTCCAGCGGATACAATGAGCAGTTCTTC.

The rearrangement joins TRBV10-1 to TRBJ2-1, with TRBD1 matching 7 bases. Germline CDR1 and CDR2: WNHNN and SYGVQD (reference sequence). This CDR3 is built from 14 residues. With V trimmed by 0 bases and J by 9 bases, 5 bases remained unmatched. CDR3 sequence: CASSESTGLLEQFF. CDR3 nucleotides: TGCGCCAGCAGTGAGTCGACAGGGTTGCTTGAGCAGTTCTTC.